This record concerns one T cell receptor (beta chain) sequence. What antigen it recognizes has not been identified. No clone much larger than this one lies a single base away; base qualities are absent. The intended sense of this specimen's treatment or condition label: in vitro stimulation with specific CMV peptide epitopes to enrich CMV-specific T cells. Sequencer: Illumina HiSeq 1500. Starting from the raw public reads, TCRdb applied fastp trimming at Q25, assembled clones with MiXCR and retained in-frame beta chains. When rows share a CDR3 protein, they turn into one entry using the most common DNA and genes. The sample data list some 310,000 distinct CDR3 sequences, and around a quarter of these were observed just once. The ten top clones hold more than 10% of the sample. This entry is derived from a study of T cell repertoires in cytomegalovirus infection (dated by TCRdb to between 2019 and 2020). About the study as a whole: Peptide stimulations targeted recently identified HLA-C-restricted CMV epitopes, whose presentation resists viral immunomodulation, together with well-studied HLA-B-restricted epitopes. The HLA type of each donor mattered for the analysis, because public TCR beta signatures pointed to carriage of CMV infection along with the matching HLA type.

The V end gives up 6 bases and the J end 0 bases, leaving 8 bases in the junction not matched to a gene. The CDR3 runs 16 amino acids, cysteine and phenylalanine included. Of the read, only the CDR3 DNA is kept; its 48 bases are in frame from base 1. What the research found in general, with its limitations: The ex vivo response was dominated by HLA-C-restricted CMV-specific TCR beta clonotypes, and the single most frequent clonotype in two of eight donors was supplied by these HLA-C-restricted clonotypes. Cumulative frequency of public TCR beta family members discriminated carriers of CMV infection plus the relevant HLA type in this cohort and an independent approximately 370-donor cohort.

The chain is made from TRBV12-3 or TRBV12-4 and TRBJ2-1; TRBD1 lines up with 7 middle nucleotides. The sample was cultured PBMCs, taken from culture after CMV antigen stimulation. The sequence derives from a human donor in good health (CMV status not recorded). Some clones in this sample may be carry-over from other donors' samples. The DNA reads as follows: TGTGCCAGCAGCTCGGGACAGCGAAGCTCCTACAATGAGCAGTTCTTC. Protein translation: CASSSGQRSSYNEQFF.